This TCR beta chain was sequenced during a study of glioma-infiltrating T cells. Study outcomes and limitations: CDR3 overlap between tissue and blood was very small. Above-expected tissue-blood divergence occurred in all gliomas, most in low-grade ones.

A remark on this clonotype: Its antigen is not identified. A junction end diverges from the germline sequence, so it may reflect a read error.

Amplification of TCR alpha and beta CDR3 regions from RNA used iRepertoire nested multiplex PCR. TCRdb called the multiplex PCR reads again in MiXCR, with one record for every CDR3 protein. The sample contains some 160,000 distinct CDR3 sequences, over 40% of which appear only once. CDR1 is DFQATT and CDR2 is SNEGSKA in the germline V gene (reference sequence). This CDR3 comprises 16 residues. The sequencing input was glioma tissue, nonneoplastic brain tissue, or PBMCs (not recorded which). This receptor was obtained from a human donor with low-grade glioma or glioblastoma, undergoing nonglioma brain surgery, or in good health (not recorded which). This chain connects TRBV20-1 to TRBJ2-3; D unclear. Here the CDR3 DNA reads TGCAGTGCAAGAGAGAAACGGGTTTCCACGGCGGATACGCAGTATTTT. Residues: CSAREKRVSTADTQYF.